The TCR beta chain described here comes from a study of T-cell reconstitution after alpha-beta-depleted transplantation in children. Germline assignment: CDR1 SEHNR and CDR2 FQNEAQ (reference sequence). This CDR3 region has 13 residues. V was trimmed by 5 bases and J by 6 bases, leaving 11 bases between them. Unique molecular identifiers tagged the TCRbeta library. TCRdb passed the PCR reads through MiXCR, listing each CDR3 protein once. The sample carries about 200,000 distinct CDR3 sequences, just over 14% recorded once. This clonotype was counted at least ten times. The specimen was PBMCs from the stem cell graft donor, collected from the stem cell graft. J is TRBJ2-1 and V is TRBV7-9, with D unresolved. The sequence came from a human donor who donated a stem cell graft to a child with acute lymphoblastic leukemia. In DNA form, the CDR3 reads TGTGCCAGCAGCCCCCGGGTGCCCAATGAGCAGTTCTTC. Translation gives CASSPRVPNEQFF.